This T cell receptor (beta chain) is from a study of human T cells and chemical hapten exposure. Study information: Patches that contained 0.01% DPC were applied to the upper back and read at 6 days. A patient group, mainly female, showed alopecia areata, totalis or universalis.

TCRdb reprocessed the RACE reads with MiXCR, giving one entry per CDR3 protein. This sample has about 71,000 distinct CDR3 sequences, with approximately 10% found just once. The time point denotes: patch test 3, about 24 weeks after DPC sensitization. The sample's treatment: therapeutic diphenylcyclopropenone sensitization with weekly scalp DPC. Extraction yielded total RNA from whole blood (unfractionated). The CDR3 has 15 residues. The specimen was whole blood, collected in connection with sensitization to the hapten diphenylcyclopropenone (DPC). The TCR originated in a woman between 50 and 59 years old with alopecia areata. Some clones in this sample may be carry-over from other donors' samples. This chain links TRBV12-2 with TRBJ1-2. TRBV12-2 is deemed a pseudogene. The CDR3 DNA reads as TGTGCAAGTACCATATCCAGGGCCCGACCCGATGGCTACACCTTC. Residues: CASTISRARPDGYTF.